Below are 30 T cell receptor beta chains sequenced from a single sample in a study of cytotoxic CD8 clonotypes in ibrutinib-treated CLL. Assay: immunoSEQ multiplex PCR; the TCRdb copy retains only in-frame clones and omits some. Of tens of thousands of clones detected, 70% to 90% appear once; the ten largest clones hold 5.4%. The sequencing used PBMCs, collected before ibrutinib treatment. The origin of the receptors is a human donor with chronic lymphocytic leukemia.

The chain uses TRBV5-1 and TRBJ2-7, with 13 bases identical to TRBD2. This CDR3 is built from 15 residues. Germline assignment: CDR1 SGHRS and CDR2 YFSETQ. The J segment lost 2 bases and the V segment lost 4 bases, leaving 3 bases of the junction unmatched. CDR3 in DNA: TGCGCCAGCAGCCCCACTAGCGGGAGGGCCTACGAGCAGTACTTC. It translates to CASSPTSGRAYEQYF.

This chain uses TRBV5-1 with TRBJ2-7; TRBD2 agrees at 11 bases. Germline trimming cut 4 bases from V and 2 bases from J; bases unmatched to any gene: 8. The CDR3 is 16 residues long. CDR1 and CDR2 (germline): SGHRS, YFSETQ. The CDR3 bases are TGCGCCAGCAGCCCGAGGGTAGCGGGAGGGCCCTACGAGCAGTACTTC. It codes for CASSPRVAGGPYEQYF.

This clone was seen more than once but under ten times. This chain connects TRBV4-3 to TRBJ2-3; possibly TRBD1 for D (6 bases). The germline V gene encodes CDR1 LGHNA and CDR2 YSLEER. CDR3 size: 15 residues. V lost 0 bases and J 1 base, leaving 8 bases between the germline ends. CDR3 coding DNA: TGCGCCAGCAGCCAAGAGGGACATCGCACAGATACGCAGTATTTT. Its protein is CASSQEGHRTDTQYF.

The V gene is TRBV7-8, the J gene TRBJ1-4; D remains ambiguous. V lost 5 bases and J 4 bases, leaving 14 bases between the germline ends. The CDR3 runs 15 residues. Germline values: CDR1 SGHVS, CDR2 FQNEAQ. The CDR3 sequence is CASSPTRELNEKLFF. In nucleotides, the CDR3 is TGTGCCAGCAGCCCCACCCGGGAGCTTAATGAAAAACTGTTTTTT.

The chain couples TRBV7-2 to TRBJ1-5; D call uncertain. V was shortened by 0 bases and J by 1 base, with 10 bases between the two germline ends. CDR1 is SGHTA and CDR2 is FQGNSA in the germline V gene. The CDR3 is 16 residues long. DNA of the CDR3: TGTGCCAGCAGCTTAGCTGGCCCGGTGAGCAATCAGCCCCAGCATTTT. The encoded protein is CASSLAGPVSNQPQHF.

The chain recombines TRBV6-5 with TRBJ2-7; TRBD2 agrees at 10 bases. V trimming: 6 bases; J trimming: 2 bases; junction bases outside the gene matches: 7. Germline CDR1 and CDR2: MNHEY and SVGAGI. The CDR3 loop spans 15 amino acids. This CDR3 reads CASRGTAGGAYEQYF. CDR3 coding DNA: TGTGCCAGCAGGGGCACAGCGGGAGGGGCCTACGAGCAGTACTTC.

By frequency in the sample, this clone is medium-sized (0.01 to 0.1%). The chain couples TRBV5-1 to TRBJ2-1, with 14 bases identical to TRBD2. The CDR3 loop spans 19 amino acids. CDR1 is SGHRS and CDR2 is YFSETQ in the germline V gene. With 2 bases clipped from V and 0 bases from J, the junction kept 7 bases outside the gene matches. The CDR3 sequence is CASSFPTSGRVSSYNEQFF. CDR3 bases: TGCGCCAGCAGCTTCCCGACTAGCGGGAGGGTTAGCTCCTACAATGAGCAGTTCTTC. The full variable domain, with the rest looked up from reference TRBV5-1 and TRBJ2-1, is KAGVTQTPRYLIKTRGQQVTLSCSPISGHRSVSWYQQTPGQGLQFLFEYFSETQRNKGNFPGRFSGRQFSNSRSEMNVSTLELGDSALYLCASSFPTSGRVSSYNEQFFGPGTRLTVL.

The V and J genes are TRBV13 and TRBJ2-1; 12 bases match TRBD2. The CDR3 sequence is 16 residues long. Germline loops: CDR1 PRHDT, CDR2 FYEKMQ (reference sequence). J lost 8 bases, V lost 5 bases, and 10 bases had no gene match. Here the CDR3 reads CASSLRLAGEVDEQFF. DNA of the CDR3: TGTGCCAGCAGCCTCCGACTAGCGGGAGAGGTAGATGAGCAGTTCTTC.

DNA for the CDR3: TGTGCCAGCAGCCCTAGTACGGGTTGGGGGGAGACCCAGTACTTC. Its translation is CASSPSTGWGETQYF. This chain uses TRBV5-5 with TRBJ2-5; the D call may be TRBD1 or TRBD2 (5 bases each). Germline CDR1 SGHKS, CDR2 YYEKEE (reference sequence). The CDR3 has 15 residues. Trimming pared 4 bases from V and 5 bases from J, leaving 18 bases between. Looking up the rest from reference TRBV5-5 and TRBJ2-5 gives the full variable domain: DAGVTQSPTHLIKTRGQQVTLRCSPISGHKSVSWYQQVLGQGPQFIFQYYEKEERGRGNFPDRFSARQFPNYSSELNVNALLLGDSALYLCASSPSTGWGETQYFGPGTRLLVL.

The J gene is TRBJ2-1, the V gene TRBV19; 10 nucleotides agree with TRBD2. With V trimmed by 5 bases and J by 3 bases, 13 bases remained unmatched. This CDR3 has 18 residues. The V gene's germline CDR1 is LNHDA and CDR2 SQIVND (reference sequence). In nucleotides, the CDR3 is TGTGCCAGTAGTCTCGGGTCAAACGTAGCGGGAGGCTACAATGAGCAGTTCTTC. It yields the protein CASSLGSNVAGGYNEQFF.

This chain's CDR3 is CASSGRLADSTDTQYF. DNA of the CDR3: TGTGCCAGCAGCGGGCGACTAGCGGACAGCACAGATACGCAGTATTTT. The V and J genes are TRBV11-2 and TRBJ2-3, with 9 positions matching TRBD2. The CDR3 consists of 16 residues. Germline lookup yields CDR1 SGHAT and CDR2 FQNNGV. V trimming: 5 bases; J trimming: 0 bases; junction bases outside the gene matches: 6.

The rearrangement joins TRBV7-6 to TRBJ1-2, with TRBD1 as a possible D gene (6 bases). This CDR3 spans 13 amino acids. The ends were cut back, 3 bases at V and 5 bases at J, with 10 bases in the middle. Germline assignment: CDR1 SGHVS and CDR2 FNYEAQ. Written as DNA, the CDR3 is TGTGCCAGCAGCTTTGGACAGTCATATGGCTACACCTTC. Protein product: CASSFGQSYGYTF.

This rearrangement joins TRBV6-5 to TRBJ1-1; 7 bases align to TRBD1. CDR3 length: 14 residues. In germline, CDR1 is MNHEY, CDR2 SVGAGI. The J segment lost 4 bases and the V segment lost 6 bases, leaving 8 bases of the junction unmatched. The CDR3 DNA reads TGTGCCAGCAGCCCCGACAGGGACGGCACTGAAGCTTTCTTT. This encodes CASSPDRDGTEAFF.

This chain uses TRBV7-2 with TRBJ2-4; the match to TRBD2 covers 12 bases. Trimming cost V 3 bases and J 11 bases; bases outside gene matches: 8. Germline V lookup: CDR1 SGHTA, CDR2 FQGNSA. This CDR3 has 15 residues. The CDR3 sequence: CASSLASGRAEVQYF. In DNA form, the CDR3 reads TGTGCCAGCAGCTTGGCTAGCGGGAGGGCCGAGGTTCAGTACTTC. Drawing the rest from reference TRBV7-2 and TRBJ2-4, the complete variable domain is GAGVSQSPSNKVTEKGKDVELRCDPISGHTALYWYRQSLGQGLEFLIYFQGNSAPDKSGLPSDRFSAERTGGSVSTLTIQRTQQEDSAVYLCASSLASGRAEVQYFGAGTRLSVL.

The CDR3 protein is CASSLSSSAGGPVGDTQYF. CDR3 DNA sequence: TGTGCCAGCAGTTTATCGTCCTCGGCGGGAGGGCCTGTGGGAGATACGCAGTATTTT. The chain joins TRBV27 to TRBJ2-3; 9 bases align to TRBD2. V shed 0 bases and J 5 bases; nucleotides not matched to a gene: 15. The CDR3 is made up of 19 amino acids. CDR1 is MNHEY and CDR2 is SMNVEV in the germline V gene (reference sequence).

The chain links TRBV28 to TRBJ2-2, with 9 nucleotides matching TRBD1. V was clipped by 8 bases and J by 4 bases; unmatched bases: 5. The length of the CDR3 is 14 residues. Germline V gene lookup returns CDR1 MDHEN and CDR2 SYDVKM. This CDR3 reads CASHGQGFTGELFF. The CDR3 DNA sequence: TGTGCCAGCCATGGACAGGGGTTCACCGGGGAGCTGTTTTTT.

The chain links TRBV28 to TRBJ1-5; D is possibly TRBD1 (5 bases). Trimming left V 3 bases short and J 7 bases short, with 19 bases between. The CDR3 consists of 16 residues. Germline CDR1 and CDR2: MDHEN and SYDVKM. CDR3 nucleotide sequence: TGTGCCAGCAGTTTCCGAACAGGCATCGTTAGACAGCCCCAGCATTTT. It translates to CASSFRTGIVRQPQHF.

V and J are TRBV9 and TRBJ2-7, with TRBD2 matching 12 bases. This CDR3 spans 18 amino acids. The ends lost 4 bases at V and 5 bases at J; junction bases unmatched: 16. The germline gives CDR1 SGDLS, CDR2 YYNGEE. CDR3 loop: CASSTRLAGVDKDDEQYF. The CDR3 nucleotides read TGTGCCAGCAGCACCCGACTAGCGGGAGTTGACAAGGACGACGAGCAGTACTTC.

This clone appeared a single time. The chain combines TRBV28 with TRBJ2-1; no clear D gene. The CDR3 contains 17 residues. Germline CDR1 and CDR2: MDHEN and SYDVKM. The V gene lost 6 bases and the J gene lost 6 bases, with 24 bases spanning the gap. The CDR3 protein is CASSRLSFRDRINEQFF. The CDR3, as DNA: TGTGCCAGCAGCCGCCTGAGTTTTAGGGATAGGATCAATGAGCAGTTCTTC.

This rearrangement joins TRBV5-1 to TRBJ2-6; no clear D gene. The CDR3 length is 13 residues. Germline V gene lookup returns CDR1 SGHRS and CDR2 YFSETQ. Trimming cost V 1 base and J 1 base, with 0 bases left between them. The CDR3 spells CASSLSGANVLTF. CDR3 nucleotides: TGCGCCAGCAGCTTGTCTGGGGCCAACGTCCTGACTTTC.

The chain couples TRBV6-6 to TRBJ1-2; 9 bases fit TRBD1. J was trimmed by 7 bases and V by 6 bases; bases with no gene match: 9. CDR1 and CDR2 (germline): MNHNY, SVGAGI (reference sequence). CDR3 length: 14 residues. The CDR3 bases are TGTGCCAGCAGGCTGGACAGGGGATCGTCTGGCTACACCTTC. It specifies CASRLDRGSSGYTF.

This chain uses TRBV7-9 with TRBJ1-4; D might be TRBD1 (5 bases). From germline, CDR1 is SEHNR and CDR2 FQNEAQ (reference sequence). This CDR3 has 16 amino acids. With 5 bases removed from V and 4 bases from J, the gap between germline ends came to 17 bases. The CDR3 DNA follows: TGTGCCAGCAGCATGCGTCGACTGGGGGATAATGAAAAACTGTTTTTT. Protein sequence: CASSMRRLGDNEKLFF. Complete variable domain (other parts from reference TRBV7-9 and TRBJ1-4): DTGVSQNPRHKITKRGQNVTFRCDPISEHNRLYWYRQTLGQGPEFLTYFQNEAQLEKSRLLSDRFSAERPKGSFSTLEIQRTEQGDSAMYLCASSMRRLGDNEKLFFGSGTQLSVL.

The table lists this clone with a few counts. The CDR3 region is CAWIKTSWSTEAFF. DNA of the CDR3: TGTGCCTGGATTAAAACATCTTGGAGCACTGAAGCTTTCTTT. The chain uses TRBV30 and TRBJ1-1; no clear D gene. Germline V gene sequence: CDR1 GTSNPN, CDR2 SVGIG (reference sequence). The CDR3 covers 14 residues. With 4 bases removed from V and 4 bases from J, the gap between germline ends came to 16 bases.

This chain connects TRBV14 to TRBJ1-1; no definite D call. In germline, CDR1 is SGHDN, CDR2 FVKESK. The V gene lost 0 bases and the J gene lost 2 bases, with 16 bases spanning the gap. This CDR3 has 17 amino acids. The CDR3 reads CASSQDLSGSVNTEAFF. The CDR3 DNA follows: TGTGCCAGCAGCCAAGACTTATCGGGATCAGTTAACACTGAAGCTTTCTTT. Full variable domain (remainder filled in from reference TRBV14 and TRBJ1-1): EAGVTQFPSHSVIEKGQTVTLRCDPISGHDNLYWYRRVMGKEIKFLLHFVKESKQDESGMPNNRFLAERTGGTYSTLKVQPAELEDSGVYFCASSQDLSGSVNTEAFFGQGTRLTVV.

This clone occurred a few times. J is TRBJ2-3 and V is TRBV9; D ambiguous. Germline CDR1 and CDR2: SGDLS and YYNGEE. The V end was cut by 5 bases, the J end by 5 bases, with 9 bases between. The CDR3 length is 12 residues. The CDR3 sequence is CASSKELDTQYF. DNA of the CDR3: TGTGCCAGCAGTAAAGAGCTAGATACGCAGTATTTT.

The rearrangement joins TRBV4-2 to TRBJ2-1; D possibly corresponds to TRBD1 (5 bases). V was clipped by 1 base and J by 0 bases, with 10 bases between them. The length of the CDR3 is 16 residues. CDR1 is LGHNA, CDR2 YNFKEQ, per germline. CDR3 in amino acids: CASSQVGANSYNEQFF. CDR3 nucleotide sequence: TGTGCCAGCAGCCAAGTTGGGGCCAACTCCTACAATGAGCAGTTCTTC.

This chain links TRBV6-5 with TRBJ2-7; TRBD1 aligns across 8 bases. This CDR3 has 12 residues. V lost 5 bases to trimming and J lost 9 bases; unmatched junction nucleotides: 6. Germline loops: CDR1 MNHEY, CDR2 SVGAGI. The CDR3, as DNA: TGTGCCAGCAGTCGGACAGGGCAACGGCAGTACTTC. Encoded protein: CASSRTGQRQYF.

The chain carries TRBV5-4 and TRBJ2-5; D uncertain. CDR3 length: 13 amino acids. Germline CDR1 and CDR2: SGHNT and YYREEE (reference sequence). Trimming pared 2 bases from V and 0 bases from J, leaving 5 bases between. CDR3 DNA: TGTGCCAGCAGCTTCGACTACCAAGAGACCCAGTACTTC. This gives the protein CASSFDYQETQYF.

A note on this clone: A junction end diverges from the germline sequence, so it may reflect a read error. The chain combines TRBV7-7 with TRBJ2-1; possible D gene TRBD1, 6 bases. Germline CDR1 SSHAT, CDR2 FNYEAQ (reference sequence). The CDR3 runs 13 residues. The CDR3 sequence: CASSLMDSYEQFF. CDR3 in DNA: TGTGCTAGCAGCTTAATGGACAGCTATGAGCAGTTCTTC.

This sequence joins TRBV27 and TRBJ2-7; perhaps TRBD1 as D (5 bases). Trimming stripped 3 bases from V and 0 bases from J, with 18 bases between. Germline CDR1 MNHEY, CDR2 SMNVEV (reference sequence). The CDR3 spans 17 residues. CDR3 coding DNA: TGTGCCAGCAGTTTCGTCTTTAGGGGCCCTAGCTCCTACGAGCAGTACTTC. Translating it yields CASSFVFRGPSSYEQYF.